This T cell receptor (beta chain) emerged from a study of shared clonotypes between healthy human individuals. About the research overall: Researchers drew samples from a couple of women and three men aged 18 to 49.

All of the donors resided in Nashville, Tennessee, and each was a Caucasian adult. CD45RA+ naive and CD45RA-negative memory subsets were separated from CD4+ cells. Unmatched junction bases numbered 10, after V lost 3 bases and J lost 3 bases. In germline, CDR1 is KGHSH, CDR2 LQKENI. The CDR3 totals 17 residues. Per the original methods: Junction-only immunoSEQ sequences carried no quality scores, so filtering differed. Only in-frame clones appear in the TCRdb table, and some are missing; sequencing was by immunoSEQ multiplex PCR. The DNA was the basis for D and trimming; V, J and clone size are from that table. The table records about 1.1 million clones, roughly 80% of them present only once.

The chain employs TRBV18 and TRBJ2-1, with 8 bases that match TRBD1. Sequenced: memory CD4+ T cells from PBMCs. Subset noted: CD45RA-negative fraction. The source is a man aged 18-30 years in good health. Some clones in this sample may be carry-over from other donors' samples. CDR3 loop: CASSPSGAGQGYNEQFF. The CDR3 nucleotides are TGTGCCAGCTCACCGTCGGGAGCTGGACAGGGCTACAATGAGCAGTTCTTC.